The rows below give T cell receptor beta chains drawn from one sample of a study of response to subunit inactivated influenza vaccine. One entry per CDR3 protein, called by TCRdb with MiXCR from the RT-PCR reads. This table has 500,000 to 550,000 distinct CDR3 sequences, roughly 25% appearing once. This sample also belongs to another study, concerning T cells expressing NK-cell markers.

This specimen was CD4+ T cells sorted from PBMCs, taken roughly 12 days after vaccination. The source of these receptors is a man aged 45-65 years who received an inactivated influenza vaccine. Both conserved end residues are part of each CDR3. A D gene is named only where the DNA matches it firmly. Only part of the rows carry a size: once, few, many, or a class if the clone is expanded.

v_call	j_call	clone_size	d_call	cdr3_nt	cdr3_aa
TRBV5-1	TRBJ2-1	.	TRBD1	TGCGCCAGCAGCTTGGTGGACAGGGGAGAGCAGTTCTTC	CASSLVDRGEQFF
TRBV12-3/TRBV12-4	TRBJ1-4	.	.	TGTGCCAGCAGTTCGGCAGCAGCAGCAACTAATGAAAAACTGTTTTTT	CASSSAAAATNEKLFF
TRBV20-1	TRBJ1-5	many	.	TGCAGTGCTCGGCAGGGACCGCCGTCCATGCCCCAGCATTTT	CSARQGPPSMPQHF
TRBV5-1	TRBJ1-4	.	TRBD1	TGCGCCAGCAGCTGGGGACAGCCTTCAACTAATGAAAAACTGTTTTTT	CASSWGQPSTNEKLFF
TRBV6-2/TRBV6-3	TRBJ2-7	many	.	TGTGCCAGCAGTCGGGGAGTCTACGAGCAGTACTTC	CASSRGVYEQYF
TRBV4-2	TRBJ1-1	few	.	TGTGCCAGCAGCGTACCAGGGGTTCGCACTGAAGCTTTCTTT	CASSVPGVRTEAFF
TRBV7-9	TRBJ2-3	.	.	TGTGCCAGCAGCTTAGTCCGGGACTATACGCAGTATTTT	CASSLVRDYTQYF
TRBV29-1	TRBJ2-5	few	.	TGCAGCGTTGAACGGGCGTACTTC	CSVERAYF
TRBV12-3/TRBV12-4	TRBJ1-5	.	.	TGTGCCAGCAGTTCCGCAGGTCAGCCCCAGCATTTT	CASSSAGQPQHF
TRBV10-3	TRBJ2-7	.	.	TGTGCCATCAGGACGGACAGCGACGCCTACGAGCAGTACTTC	CAIRTDSDAYEQYF
TRBV12-3/TRBV12-4	TRBJ2-1	many	.	TGTGCCAGCAGTTTTTCAAGCGGGCTCTACAATGAGCAGTTCTTC	CASSFSSGLYNEQFF
TRBV7-9	TRBJ2-1	few	TRBD2	TGTGCCAGCAGCCCCCGGGGGGGCCTCAATGAGCAGTTCTTC	CASSPRGGLNEQFF
TRBV12-3/TRBV12-4	TRBJ2-2	few	.	TGTGCCAGCAGTTCCTACCTCTCCGCTAGCGCCGGGGAGCTGTTTTTT	CASSSYLSASAGELFF
TRBV10-3	TRBJ1-4	.	.	TGTGCCATCAGTGCAACGATGGACAGTCCCAATGAAAAACTGTTTTTT	CAISATMDSPNEKLFF
TRBV6-2/TRBV6-3	TRBJ2-5	few	.	TGTGCCACCCGGAGGCGGGGTAGGGAGACCCAGTACTTC	CATRRRGRETQYF
TRBV12-3/TRBV12-4	TRBJ2-5	few	.	TGTGCCAGCAGTTGGGGCAGTAAAGAGACCCAGTACTTC	CASSWGSKETQYF
TRBV9	TRBJ2-2	.	.	TGTGCCAGCAGCCCGCCATGGTCTTCCGTCACCGGGGAGCTGTTTTTT	CASSPPWSSVTGELFF
TRBV20-1	TRBJ2-3	.	.	TGCAGTGCCCACCCTCCAGGAACAGATACGCAGTATTTT	CSAHPPGTDTQYF
TRBV5-6	TRBJ2-7	few	.	TGTGCCAGCAGCTTTGGCAGATCCTACGAGCAGTACTTC	CASSFGRSYEQYF
TRBV7-6	TRBJ2-3	.	.	TGTGCCAGCAGCTTAGTGCAGGGGCGAAGCACAGATACGCAGTATTTT	CASSLVQGRSTDTQYF
TRBV11-1	TRBJ1-1	many	.	TGTGCCAGCAGACCACCCATATGGGCGGGGGCGCAGTTGCACACTGAAGCTTTCTTT	CASRPPIWAGAQLHTEAFF
TRBV24-1	TRBJ2-7	.	TRBD1	TGTGCCACCAGTGATCCGGGACAGAGCTCCTACGAGCAGTACTTC	CATSDPGQSSYEQYF
TRBV7-9	TRBJ2-1	.	.	TGTGCCAGCAGCTTAGTTGGGGGCGGAACCAATGAGCAGTTCTTC	CASSLVGGGTNEQFF
TRBV9	TRBJ2-2	.	TRBD2	TGTGCCAGCAGCGTAGGCGGGAGTTCCGCGAACACCGGGGAGCTGTTTTTT	CASSVGGSSANTGELFF
TRBV11-3	TRBJ2-1	few	TRBD2	TGTGCCAGCAGCTCCGTAGCGGGGGCTAGGAATGAGCAGTTCTTC	CASSSVAGARNEQFF
TRBV18	TRBJ2-7	.	.	TGTGCCAGCTCACCATTCTCCAAACCCCCTTCCGAGCAGTACTTC	CASSPFSKPPSEQYF
TRBV12-3/TRBV12-4	TRBJ1-6	few	TRBD1	TGTGCCAGCAGTTTGGACAGGGTGAATTCACCCCTCCACTTT	CASSLDRVNSPLHF
TRBV18	TRBJ2-3	.	.	TGTGCCAGCTCACCCAGGCACGTGGGGGAAGATACGCAGTATTTT	CASSPRHVGEDTQYF
TRBV14	TRBJ2-1	few	.	TGTGCCAGCAGCCGAAGTTTGGCGGTCTACAATGAGCAGTTCTTC	CASSRSLAVYNEQFF
TRBV28	TRBJ2-5	once	.	TGTGCCAGCAGTTTATCCCCAGGGTGGGGCGCGGAGACCCAGCACTTC	CASSLSPGWGAETQHF
TRBV12-3/TRBV12-4	TRBJ1-1	few	.	TGTGCCAGTCAGCAGGAGATGAACACTGAAGCTTTCTTT	CASQQEMNTEAFF
TRBV12-3/TRBV12-4	TRBJ1-5	many	.	TGTGCCAGCAGTTTAGAGGGGGGGGGTCAGCCCCAGCATTTT	CASSLEGGGQPQHF
TRBV7-3	TRBJ2-7	few	.	TGTGCCAGCAGCTTACTTCCAACCTACGAGCAGTACTTC	CASSLLPTYEQYF
TRBV30	TRBJ2-7	.	TRBD1	TGTGCCTGGTCAACCCTTGGACAGGGTGACGAGCAGTACTTC	CAWSTLGQGDEQYF
TRBV15	TRBJ2-7	.	.	TGTGCCACCAGCAGAGACCGGTTCACAGGGCGGGAGCAGTACTTC	CATSRDRFTGREQYF
TRBV20-1	TRBJ1-1	few	.	TGCAGTGCTAGTAATGTCCTGTCTGGGGAGCTGGAAGCTTTCTTT	CSASNVLSGELEAFF
TRBV20-1	TRBJ2-7	few	.	TGCAGTGCGCACCGAGACACCGCCTACGAGCAGTACTTC	CSAHRDTAYEQYF
TRBV29-1	TRBJ2-7	.	TRBD1	TGCAGCTCCCGGGACAGGGGGCCGTACGAGCAGTACTTC	CSSRDRGPYEQYF
TRBV7-9	TRBJ2-3	.	.	TGTGCCAGCAACAAACTCACAGATACGCAGTATTTT	CASNKLTDTQYF
TRBV20-1	TRBJ2-1	.	.	TGCAGTGCTAGAGATCGTTTATCAGGGAAGTCCTACAATGAGCAGTTCTTC	CSARDRLSGKSYNEQFF